A selection of T cell receptor beta chains follows, all from one sample in a study of T cell responses to AZD1222 COVID-19 vaccine. Here immunoSEQ multiplex PCR was the method, and the copy in TCRdb shows in-frame clones only, minus some. The data contain roughly 130,000 clones, about 85% of them seen just once; the ten biggest clones take up around 1.6%. The sample was peripheral blood, taken on day 0 of AZD1222 vaccination. Receptors were obtained from an adult in good health. Each CDR3 is given with its conserved first and last residue. A D gene is named only where the DNA matches it firmly. Size tells how often a clone was seen (once, few, many) or the class of an expanded clone, and some rows leave it out.

j_call v_call d_call clone_size cdr3_nt cdr3_aa
TRBJ1-1 TRBV5-6 . . TGTGCCAGCAGCCCGTTACAAGGGCCGCGGTGGACGAACACTGAAGCTTTCTTT CASSPLQGPRWTNTEAFF
TRBJ2-5 TRBV9 TRBD2 . TGTGCCAGCAGCGCCCCAGCGGGGGGGCAAGAGACCCAGTACTTC CASSAPAGGQETQYF
TRBJ2-7 TRBV28 . . TGTGCCAGCAGTTCCCCCGGAGGAGTCCCCTACGAGCAGTACTTC CASSSPGGVPYEQYF
TRBJ2-7 TRBV11-2 . . TGTGCCAGCAGCTGGGCGCAATCCCTGGAGCAGTACTTC CASSWAQSLEQYF
TRBJ2-7 TRBV30 . . TGTGCCTGGAGTCCCCGCCCCGGGGGTGAGCAGTACTTC CAWSPRPGGEQYF
TRBJ2-4 TRBV10-3 . once TGTGCCATCAGTGCCGGACTGAGGGACATTCAGTACTTC CAISAGLRDIQYF
TRBJ1-5 TRBV3-1/TRBV3-2 . . TGTGCCAGCAGCCAAAGAGATCGGGGCTCCAGTCAGCCCCAGCATTTT CASSQRDRGSSQPQHF
TRBJ2-1 TRBV14 TRBD2 . TGTGCCAGCAGCCAAGCCGGGACTACCTACAATGAGCAGTTCTTC CASSQAGTTYNEQFF
TRBJ2-1 TRBV5-1 . . TGCGCCAGCAGAGGGACTTCCAATGAGCAGTTCTTC CASRGTSNEQFF
TRBJ2-3 TRBV18 TRBD1 . TGTGCCAGCTCCCCCGGACAGGGGACAGATACGCAGTATTTT CASSPGQGTDTQYF
TRBJ2-7 TRBV23-1 . . TGCGCCAGAAATCTATTTGGGGACGAGCAGTACTTC CARNLFGDEQYF
TRBJ2-3 TRBV28 . once TGTGCCAGCAGTTTAAGGTCAGCCACAGATACGCAGTATTTT CASSLRSATDTQYF
TRBJ2-5 TRBV3-1/TRBV3-2 . . TGTGCCAGCAGCCAAGAGGGGGAGACCCAGTACTTC CASSQEGETQYF
TRBJ1-1 TRBV19 . . TGTGCCAGTAGCCCAAATCGACAGCCCAACACTGAAGCTTTCTTT CASSPNRQPNTEAFF
TRBJ1-6 TRBV11-1 TRBD1 . TGTGCCAGCAGCTCCCAACAGGGGGCAAATTCACCCCTCCACTTT CASSSQQGANSPLHF
TRBJ2-7 TRBV30 TRBD2 . TGTGCCTGGAGTGGCGTCAAGACTAGCGGGGGCCTCAGCTCCTACGAGCAGTACTTC CAWSGVKTSGGLSSYEQYF
TRBJ1-6 TRBV28 . . TGTGCCAGCAGTTTACCTGGGAATTCACCCCTCCACTTT CASSLPGNSPLHF
TRBJ1-3 TRBV6-4 . few TGTGCCAGCAGTGACTCGACGTTGCAGGGAAGGGGAAACACCATATATTTT CASSDSTLQGRGNTIYF
TRBJ1-1 TRBV7-2 . . TGTGCCAGCAGCACGGGAAGTCCGGCTGAAGCTTTCTTT CASSTGSPAEAFF
TRBJ2-3 TRBV3-1/TRBV3-2 . . TGTGCCAGCAGCCAAGGACTCACAGATACGCAGTATTTT CASSQGLTDTQYF
TRBJ1-1 TRBV19 . . TGTGCCAGTACACCAGGGGAGAACACTGAAGCTTTCTTT CASTPGENTEAFF